These 17 T cell receptor beta chains share one sample of origin, sequenced in a study of cytomegalovirus exposure and HLA in healthy donors. Use of 60 Vbeta and 13 Jbeta primers characterized the PCR. Produced via immunoSEQ multiplex PCR; TCRdb's table is partial and in-frame only. The sample holds around 210,000 clones. The specimen sequenced was PBMCs. These receptor sequences come from a girl between 2 and 10 years old in good health and CMV-seropositive.

V usage is TRBV29-1 and J usage is TRBJ1-1; D is unresolved. V was pared by 4 bases and J by 6 bases, with 15 bases between. Germline V gene lookup returns CDR1 SQVTM and CDR2 ANQGSEA. The CDR3 spans 13 residues. CDR3 nucleotide sequence: TGCAGCGTTGTTGGAGCGTCCGTCGCTGAAGCTTTCTTT. This translates into CSVVGASVAEAFF.

The chain employs TRBV28 and TRBJ1-4; a possible D gene is TRBD1 (6 bases). V lost 4 bases and J lost 8, with 17 bases in between. The CDR3 extends over 15 amino acids. Germline lookup yields CDR1 MDHEN and CDR2 SYDVKM. The CDR3, as DNA: TGTGCCAGCAGTTCTAGACAGGTGGGCTTCGAAAAACTGTTTTTT. Its translation is CASSSRQVGFEKLFF.

V usage is TRBV5-1 and J usage is TRBJ2-3, with D unresolved. The V and J ends lost 0 bases and 0 bases respectively, with 5 bases between them. CDR1 and CDR2 from the germline V gene are SGHRS and YFSETQ. The CDR3 sequence is 14 residues long. CDR3 nucleotide sequence: TGCGCCAGCAGCTTGGCCCTTAGCACAGATACGCAGTATTTT. Its protein is CASSLALSTDTQYF. Together with reference TRBV5-1 and TRBJ2-3, the CDR3 gives the full variable domain: KAGVTQTPRYLIKTRGQQVTLSCSPISGHRSVSWYQQTPGQGLQFLFEYFSETQRNKGNFPGRFSGRQFSNSRSEMNVSTLELGDSALYLCASSLALSTDTQYFGPGTRLTVL.

The chain employs TRBV28 and TRBJ1-2; no clear D. V lost 1 base and J lost 5, with 11 bases in between. CDR3 size: 14 residues. Germline V gene data show CDR1 as MDHEN and CDR2 as SYDVKM. CDR3: CASSLLGFGYGYTF. CDR3 DNA sequence: TGTGCCAGCAGTTTATTGGGTTTCGGGTATGGCTACACCTTC.

V and J are TRBV2 and TRBJ2-3, with TRBD1 matching 9 bases. Germline V lookup: CDR1 SNHLY, CDR2 FYNNEI. J was trimmed by 4 bases and V by 8 bases; bases with no gene match: 1. CDR3 size: 12 residues. CDR3: CASGDRADTQYF. For the CDR3, the DNA is TGTGCCAGCGGGGACAGGGCAGATACGCAGTATTTT.

The chain couples TRBV28 to TRBJ2-7, with TRBD2 identical over 10 bases. Germline values: CDR1 MDHEN, CDR2 SYDVKM. The CDR3 length is 16 residues. Trimming at V came to 2 bases and at J to 2 bases, leaving 6 bases not matched to a gene. The CDR3 loop reads CASSLPSGRTPYEQYF. CDR3 bases: TGTGCCAGCAGTTTACCTAGCGGGAGAACCCCCTACGAGCAGTACTTC.

The CDR3 DNA reads as TGTGCCAGCAGCTTCGACAGACAGAACACTGAAGCTTTCTTT. This sequence encodes CASSFDRQNTEAFF. The chain recombines TRBV5-8 with TRBJ1-1; possibly TRBD1 for D (5 bases). CDR1 is SGHTS and CDR2 is YDEGEE in the germline V gene. This CDR3 contains 14 residues. V was cut by 2 bases and J by 1 base, with 9 bases left in between.

The chain has TRBV6-1 and TRBJ2-1, with D unresolved. With 2 bases removed from V and 4 bases from J, the gap between germline ends came to 6 bases. Germline V gives CDR1 MNHNS, CDR2 SASEGT. CDR3 length: 13 residues. CDR3 region: CASSEFSYNEQFF. CDR3 in DNA: TGTGCCAGCAGTGAATTCAGTTACAATGAGCAGTTCTTC.

The chain employs TRBV12-5 and TRBJ2-5, with 7 nucleotides matching TRBD1. Gene TRBJ2-7 matches the end of the DNA better, so the J call may be wrong. The CDR3 loop spans 14 amino acids. Germline V gives CDR1 LGHNT, CDR2 FRNRAP. As DNA, the CDR3 is TGTGCTAGTGCCCACGACAGGGCCACCCACGAGCAGTACTTC. As protein: CASAHDRATHEQYF.

The chain couples TRBV19 to TRBJ2-1; tentatively, D is TRBD2 (7 bases). Germline CDR1 is LNHDA and CDR2 is SQIVND (reference sequence). Trimming left V 7 bases short and J 4 bases short, with 14 bases between. The CDR3 spans 14 residues. DNA for the CDR3: TGTGCCAGTAAACGGGGGGCGCCGTACAATGAGCAGTTCTTC. It is translated as CASKRGAPYNEQFF.

Comments on this clone: Other DNA sequences in the same sample also yield this CDR3. This rearrangement joins TRBV28 to TRBJ2-5, with 7 positions matching TRBD2. Germline lookup yields CDR1 MDHEN and CDR2 SYDVKM. The CDR3 runs to 15 residues. After removal of 2 bases from V and 1 base from J, the junction contained 4 bases not matched to a gene. The CDR3 spells CASSLRSSGQETQYF. The CDR3, as DNA: TGTGCCAGCAGTTTAAGGTCTAGCGGCCAAGAGACCCAGTACTTC.

The chain combines TRBV7-3 with TRBJ1-1; 8 bases are shared with TRBD1. The CDR3 is 15 amino acids. The V gene end was trimmed by 5 bases and the J gene end by 5 bases; junction bases not matched to a gene: 10. The germline V gene encodes CDR1 SGHTA and CDR2 FQGTGA. For the CDR3, the DNA is TGTGCCAGCAGCCCCCATAGGACAGGGAAGACTGAAGCTTTCTTT. Encoded protein: CASSPHRTGKTEAFF.

This chain connects TRBV28 to TRBJ2-5; the match to TRBD2 covers 9 bases. The length of the CDR3 is 16 residues. Trimming cost V 7 bases and J 5 bases; bases outside gene matches: 14. The germline gives CDR1 MDHEN, CDR2 SYDVKM. CDR3 DNA: TGTGCCAGCACCATGGGGGCGGGAGGGCTTGGGGAGACCCAGTACTTC. Amino acids: CASTMGAGGLGETQYF.

The rearrangement joins TRBV10-3 to TRBJ2-7; 12 bases are a match to TRBD2. J gave up 2 bases and V 5 bases, and 10 bases lay outside the gene matches. The germline CDR1 and CDR2 sequences are ENHRY and SYGVKD. The CDR3 length is 17 residues. The DNA of the CDR3 is TGTGCCATCAGTCGACTAGCGGGAGCCCTCTCCCCCTACGAGCAGTACTTC. This codes for CAISRLAGALSPYEQYF.

The rearrangement joins TRBV9 to TRBJ2-1; 8 nucleotides match TRBD2. Trimming removed 0 bases from V and 4 bases from J; junction bases left unmatched: 9. CDR3 length: 17 residues. Germline V gene sequence: CDR1 SGDLS, CDR2 YYNGEE. As DNA, the CDR3 is TGTGCCAGCAGCGTAGGGACGGGAGGGAGTGGATACAATGAGCAGTTCTTC. Its translation is CASSVGTGGSGYNEQFF.

The chain is built from TRBV19 and TRBJ1-5, with 10 bases aligning to TRBD1. Germline assignment: CDR1 LNHDA and CDR2 SQIVND (reference sequence). V gave up 3 bases and J gave up 1 base; unmatched junction bases: 3. This CDR3 is 16 amino acids long. This CDR3 reads CASSIGTGDSNQPQHF. The CDR3 DNA is TGTGCCAGTAGTATCGGGACAGGGGACAGCAATCAGCCCCAGCATTTT.

V and J are TRBV6-1 and TRBJ1-1; possible D gene TRBD1, 6 bases. The CDR3 is 13 amino acids. The germline V gene encodes CDR1 MNHNS and CDR2 SASEGT. V lost 8 bases and J lost 4, with 14 bases in between. Here the CDR3 DNA reads TGTGCCAGCCCCACAGGGTTAGGCACTGAAGCTTTCTTT. Residues: CASPTGLGTEAFF.